The 32 T cell receptor beta chains below come from one sample, sequenced in a study of early T cells in non-severe SARS-CoV-2 infection. TCRdb processed the 5' RACE reads anew with MiXCR; each CDR3 protein has one entry. This table holds tens of thousands of distinct CDR3 sequences, about 5% found once. The material was whole blood, obtained at baseline. All receptors come from an adult who was a healthcare worker with PCR-confirmed SARS-CoV-2 infection or an uninfected control (not recorded which).

This clonotype has ten or more counts. The chain combines TRBV2 with TRBJ2-1; D might be TRBD2 (6 bases). The CDR3 runs 11 residues. CDR1 and CDR2 (germline): SNHLY, FYNNEI. V shed 5 bases and J shed 12 bases, with 11 bases lying between them. The CDR3 loop is CASSTGSAQFF. Written as DNA, the CDR3 is TGTGCCAGCAGTACCGGGAGCGCGCAGTTCTTC.

This sequence joins TRBV7-6 and TRBJ2-3, with 9 nucleotides matching TRBD2. The CDR3 totals 16 residues. The germline V gene encodes CDR1 SGHVS and CDR2 FNYEAQ. J lost 2 bases, V lost 4 bases, and 7 bases had no gene match. The CDR3 sequence is CASSSRLAELTDTQYF. In DNA, the CDR3 is TGTGCCAGCAGCTCTAGACTAGCGGAGCTCACAGATACGCAGTATTTT.

This clonotype has a count of ten or more. The rearrangement links TRBV7-6 to TRBJ2-1; D might be TRBD2 (6 bases). The CDR3 has 12 residues. Deletions cut 5 bases from V and 7 bases from J, with 9 bases between. Germline V gene lookup returns CDR1 SGHVS and CDR2 FNYEAQ. The CDR3 reads CASSRLVNEQFF. The CDR3 DNA sequence: TGTGCCAGCAGCCGACTAGTAAATGAGCAGTTCTTC.

The table lists this clonotype with many counts. This rearrangement joins TRBV12-3 or TRBV12-4 to TRBJ2-7; 10 bases agree with TRBD2. The CDR3 has 13 residues. Trimming took 2 bases from V and 7 from J; bases not matched to a gene: 2. Here the CDR3 DNA reads TGTGCCAGCAGTTTACTAGCGGGAGTGGAGCAGTACTTC. Encoded protein: CASSLLAGVEQYF.

This clonotype was observed many times. The rearrangement uses TRBV12-3 or TRBV12-4 and TRBJ2-1; possible D gene TRBD2, 5 bases. V dropped 4 bases and J dropped 5 bases, with 18 bases sitting between them. The CDR3 loop spans 16 amino acids. The CDR3 reads CASSSTTIAYDNEQFF. In nucleotides, the CDR3 is TGTGCCAGCAGTTCCACGACTATAGCCTATGACAATGAGCAGTTCTTC.

This clonotype was detected many times. This chain joins TRBV29-1 and TRBJ2-3; a weak D match, TRBD2 (7 bases). V was clipped by 7 bases and J by 4 bases, with 18 bases between them. Germline-derived CDR1 and CDR2 are SQVTM and ANQGSEA. This CDR3 is 14 amino acids long. In nucleotides, the CDR3 is TGCAGCGGGGACCTAGCGGAGGGGGCAGATACGCAGTATTTT. Encoded protein: CSGDLAEGADTQYF.

This clonotype was counted a few times. The chain joins TRBV5-1 to TRBJ1-1; no definite D call. Trimming left V 5 bases short and J 5 bases short, with 13 bases between. CDR1 is SGHRS, CDR2 YFSETQ, per germline. The CDR3 has 13 amino acids. CDR3 in amino acids: CASRGGIETEAFF. In nucleotides, the CDR3 is TGCGCCAGCAGGGGCGGAATTGAGACTGAAGCTTTCTTT.

This clonotype was seen a handful of times. V usage is TRBV7-9 and J usage is TRBJ1-1; 7 positions match TRBD1. The CDR3 totals 13 residues. V shed 2 bases, J shed 3 bases, and the junction held 0 bases outside the gene matches. The germline V gene has CDR1 SEHNR and CDR2 FQNEAQ (reference sequence). The DNA for the CDR3 is TGTGCCAGCAGCTTACAGGGGGACACTGAAGCTTTCTTT. It translates to CASSLQGDTEAFF.

The V gene is TRBV5-5, the J gene TRBJ1-1; no firm D call. Trimming stripped 6 bases from V and 0 bases from J, with 21 bases between. Germline-derived CDR1 and CDR2 are SGHKS and YYEKEE (reference sequence). The CDR3 loop spans 17 amino acids. The CDR3 region is CASTPTLGNLLNTEAFF. The CDR3 bases are TGTGCCAGCACGCCCACCCTAGGGAACCTTTTGAACACTGAAGCTTTCTTT.

This clonotype was counted many times. The chain carries TRBV18 and TRBJ2-1, with 13 bases lining up with TRBD2. This CDR3 is 17 amino acids long. The V gene's germline CDR1 is KGHSH and CDR2 LQKENI. Germline trimming cut 2 bases from V and 0 bases from J; bases unmatched to any gene: 1. For the CDR3, the DNA is TGTGCCAGCTCACCAAGGACTAGCGGGAGCTCCTACAATGAGCAGTTCTTC. Amino acids: CASSPRTSGSSYNEQFF.

V usage is TRBV5-1 and J usage is TRBJ2-5; unclear D gene. CDR1 is SGHRS, CDR2 YFSETQ, per germline. V was shortened by 2 bases and J by 5 bases, with 7 bases between the two germline ends. This CDR3 comprises 12 residues. CDR3 sequence: CASSFNDETQYF. DNA of the CDR3: TGCGCCAGCAGCTTCAATGATGAGACCCAGTACTTC. Full variable domain (missing parts from reference TRBV5-1 and TRBJ2-5): KAGVTQTPRYLIKTRGQQVTLSCSPISGHRSVSWYQQTPGQGLQFLFEYFSETQRNKGNFPGRFSGRQFSNSRSEMNVSTLELGDSALYLCASSFNDETQYFGPGTRLLVL.

Ten or more counts support this clonotype. The chain joins TRBV3-1 to TRBJ2-1; D is unresolved. V shed 8 bases and J shed 6 bases, with 20 bases lying between them. From germline, CDR1 is LGHDT and CDR2 YNNKEL (reference sequence). The CDR3 spans 15 residues. The chain's CDR3 is CASLVWRSSFNEQFF. The CDR3 DNA follows: TGTGCCAGCCTGGTATGGCGGAGTAGCTTCAATGAGCAGTTCTTC.

This clonotype appeared many times. The chain combines TRBV15 with TRBJ2-3; 7 bases are a match to TRBD2. Germline CDR1 and CDR2: LNHNV and YYDKDF (reference sequence). This CDR3 spans 18 amino acids. Losses at the gene ends were 0 bases for V and 0 bases for J; bases not matched to a gene: 9. DNA of the CDR3: TGTGCCACCAGCAGAGATCGTAGCGGGCGAACTAGCACAGATACGCAGTATTTT. This codes for CATSRDRSGRTSTDTQYF.

The chain is built from TRBV6-6 and TRBJ2-2, with unresolved D. Trimming removed 5 bases at V and 6 bases at J, with 13 bases between. The CDR3 consists of 14 residues. Germline-derived CDR1 and CDR2 are MNHNY and SVGAGI (reference sequence). This CDR3 is CASSVLDFAGELFF. The CDR3 DNA follows: TGTGCCAGCAGTGTCCTAGATTTCGCCGGGGAGCTGTTTTTT.

This clonotype was detected many times. The chain has TRBV5-4 and TRBJ1-2; D gene unclear. In germline, CDR1 is SGHNT, CDR2 YYREEE (reference sequence). V gave up 1 base and J gave up 6 bases, with 10 bases separating them. The length of the CDR3 is 13 residues. The CDR3 DNA reads TGTGCCAGCAGCTTGTGGACTTCCGATGGCTACACCTTC. It encodes CASSLWTSDGYTF. The variable domain in full, with the rest retrieved from reference TRBV5-4 and TRBJ1-2, is ETGVTQSPTHLIKTRGQQVTLRCSSQSGHNTVSWYQQALGQGPQFIFQYYREEENGRGNFPPRFSGLQFPNYSSELNVNALELDDSALYLCASSLWTSDGYTFGSGTRLTVV.

The table lists this clonotype with many counts. The CDR3: CASSLLTVRGRRPQHF. CDR3 sequence (DNA): TGTGCCAGCAGTTTATTGACAGTCCGGGGGAGGAGGCCCCAGCATTTT. The rearrangement joins TRBV28 to TRBJ1-5; D may be TRBD1 (5 bases). Trimming removed 1 base from V and 9 bases from J, with 19 bases in between. The length of the CDR3 is 16 residues. Germline lookup yields CDR1 MDHEN and CDR2 SYDVKM.

This clonotype was observed many times. The chain combines TRBV20-1 with TRBJ1-1; 11 positions match TRBD1. V gave up 1 base and J gave up 5 bases; unmatched junction bases: 18. Germline V CDR1 and CDR2: DFQATT, SNEGSKA (reference sequence). CDR3 length: 19 residues. The CDR3 sequence is CSARASTGTGGMVKTEAFF. In DNA, the CDR3 is TGCAGTGCTAGAGCAAGCACCGGGACAGGGGGAATGGTAAAGACTGAAGCTTTCTTT.

The V call is TRBV19, the J call TRBJ1-1, with unresolved D. The CDR3 totals 13 residues. V was cut by 6 bases and J by 6 bases, with 14 bases left in between. Germline V gene data show CDR1 as LNHDA and CDR2 as SQIVND (reference sequence). The chain's CDR3 is CASSLEVVAEAFF. The CDR3 DNA follows: TGTGCCAGTAGCCTTGAAGTAGTGGCTGAAGCTTTCTTT. Full variable domain (missing parts from reference TRBV19 and TRBJ1-1): DGGITQSPKYLFRKEGQNVTLSCEQNLNHDAMYWYRQDPGQGLRLIYYSQIVNDFQKGDIAEGYSVSREKKESFPLTVTSAQKNPTAFYLCASSLEVVAEAFFGQGTRLTVV.

This clonotype was seen only a few times. This chain links TRBV7-8 with TRBJ2-3, with D tentatively TRBD1 (7 bases). The CDR3 totals 14 residues. Germline values: CDR1 SGHVS, CDR2 FQNEAQ. The germline V and J ends were trimmed by 5 bases and 4 bases, with 13 bases remaining between them. The CDR3 DNA is TGTGCCAGCAGCATCCAGGGGGGCTCAGATACGCAGTATTTT. This translates into CASSIQGGSDTQYF.

Note on this clonotype: This could be a read error, since a much larger clone is one nucleotide away. The chain recombines TRBV6-6 with TRBJ2-5; D is uncertain. Trimming took off 7 bases at V and 1 base at J, with 16 bases between the two ends. The CDR3 consists of 15 residues. Germline V gene lookup returns CDR1 MNHNY and CDR2 SVGAGI (reference sequence). The CDR3 DNA sequence: TGTGCCAGCACCCCCACCCCGGGCAGCCAAGAGACCCAGTACTTC. Translation: CASTPTPGSQETQYF.

In this sample, this clonotype turned up many times. The chain has TRBV7-9 and TRBJ2-5; 10 nucleotides match TRBD2. The CDR3 loop spans 14 amino acids. Germline V lookup: CDR1 SEHNR, CDR2 FQNEAQ (reference sequence). V lost 8 bases, J lost 7 bases, and 10 bases stayed unmatched. The CDR3 DNA follows: TGTGCCAGCGGTTCGATGAGCGGGAGGGGGACCCAGTACTTC. This codes for CASGSMSGRGTQYF.

In this sample, this clonotype turned up many times. V gene TRBV15 combines with J gene TRBJ1-2; 9 nucleotides line up with TRBD1. CDR3 length: 15 residues. Per the germline V gene, CDR1 is LNHNV and CDR2 is YYDKDF (reference sequence). J gave up 4 bases and V 3 bases, and 6 bases lay outside the gene matches. In nucleotides, the CDR3 is TGTGCCACCAGCAGCTGGGACAGGGAAATCTATGGCTACACCTTC. Its translation: CATSSWDREIYGYTF.

There are a few counts of this clonotype. The chain joins TRBV7-8 to TRBJ1-1, with D possibly TRBD1 on 6 matching bases. There are 14 residues in the CDR3. Germline lookup yields CDR1 SGHVS and CDR2 FQNEAQ. The V and J ends lost 4 bases and 1 base respectively, with 10 bases between them. CDR3 sequence (DNA): TGTGCCAGCAGCTCCCGACAGGCGAACACTGAAGCTTTCTTT. Amino acids: CASSSRQANTEAFF. The whole variable domain, filled in from reference TRBV7-8 and TRBJ1-1, reads GAGVSQSPRYKVAKRGQDVALRCDPISGHVSLFWYQQALGQGPEFLTYFQNEAQLDKSGLPSDRFFAERPEGSVSTLKIQRTQQEDSAVYLCASSSRQANTEAFFGQGTRLTVV.

This clonotype was found many times. The chain employs TRBV30 and TRBJ2-7; 8 bases line up with TRBD1. The junction had 15 bases not matched to a gene; V was cut back by 1 base and J by 4 bases. This CDR3 spans 17 amino acids. Germline CDR1 reads GTSNPN; CDR2 reads SVGIG (reference sequence). The CDR3 reads CAWSEGGTGLIEYEQYF. CDR3 bases: TGTGCCTGGAGTGAAGGTGGGACAGGCTTAATCGAGTACGAGCAGTACTTC.

This clonotype was seen many times. The chain has TRBV19 and TRBJ2-7, with 9 positions matching TRBD1. Losses at the gene ends were 10 bases for V and 5 bases for J; bases not matched to a gene: 6. Germline V gene data show CDR1 as LNHDA and CDR2 as SQIVND (reference sequence). The CDR3 is 12 residues long. In nucleotides, the CDR3 is TGTGCCACCAGGACAGGGGTGGACGAGCAGTACTTC. This codes for CATRTGVDEQYF.

This clonotype was seen at least ten times. J is TRBJ2-7 and V is TRBV4-1; weak D call: TRBD2 (5 bases). CDR1 MGHRA and CDR2 YSYEKL come from the germline V gene. This CDR3 is built from 14 residues. The V and J ends lost 1 base and 3 bases respectively, with 10 bases between them. DNA of the CDR3: TGCGCCAGCAGCCAAGGGGCAGGACTCTACGAGCAGTACTTC. Residues: CASSQGAGLYEQYF.

This clonotype has only a few counts. The genes are TRBV20-1 and TRBJ1-3, with D uncertain. Germline values: CDR1 DFQATT, CDR2 SNEGSKA (reference sequence). With 0 bases removed from V and 8 bases from J, the gap between germline ends came to 11 bases. The CDR3 length is 13 residues. CDR3 loop: CSARDTPWDTIYF. The CDR3 DNA reads as TGCAGTGCTAGAGATACTCCTTGGGACACCATATATTTT.

This clonotype occurred many times. J is TRBJ2-1 and V is TRBV28; D gene ambiguous. Germline V gene sequence: CDR1 MDHEN, CDR2 SYDVKM. This CDR3 contains 12 residues. V lost 7 bases, J lost 4 bases, and 8 bases lay in between. In DNA, the CDR3 is TGTGCCAGCACTAGGCCATACAATGAGCAGTTCTTC. This codes for CASTRPYNEQFF.

This clonotype came up many times. This chain uses TRBV28 with TRBJ2-7; maybe TRBD2 (6 bases). This CDR3 region has 15 residues. Trimming took 6 bases from V and 0 from J, leaving 15 bases between them. Per germline, CDR1 MDHEN and CDR2 SYDVKM. CDR3 coding DNA: TGTGCCAGCAGCATTGGAGGGGTGACCTCCTACGAGCAGTACTTC. This gives the protein CASSIGGVTSYEQYF.

Ten or more counts support this clonotype. The genes are TRBV20-1 and TRBJ2-3, with D tentatively TRBD2 (5 bases). The germline V gene encodes CDR1 DFQATT and CDR2 SNEGSKA (reference sequence). Between the trimmed V and J ends, which lost 7 bases and 6 bases, there was a span of 23 bases. The CDR3 sequence is 15 residues long. The CDR3 reads CSVPDSSEGRDTQYF. In DNA, the CDR3 is TGCAGTGTCCCTGACTCCTCCGAGGGCAGGGATACGCAGTATTTT.

This clonotype has at least ten counts. The J gene is TRBJ2-1, the V gene TRBV13; D is perhaps TRBD2 (5 bases). CDR1 is PRHDT and CDR2 is FYEKMQ in the germline V gene (reference sequence). V lost 5 bases and J 0 bases, leaving 8 bases between the germline ends. This CDR3 spans 14 amino acids. Here the CDR3 DNA reads TGTGCCAGCAGCCACCGGGGCTCCTACAATGAGCAGTTCTTC. Translating gives CASSHRGSYNEQFF. The full variable domain, completed using reference TRBV13 and TRBJ2-1, is AAGVIQSPRHLIKEKRETATLKCYPIPRHDTVYWYQQGPGQDPQFLISFYEKMQSDKGSIPDRFSAQQFSDYHSELNMSSLELGDSALYFCASSHRGSYNEQFFGPGTRLTVL.

The rearrangement uses TRBV9 and TRBJ1-1, with 10 bases that match TRBD1. Germline CDR1 SGDLS, CDR2 YYNGEE. Trimming cost V 3 bases and J 5 bases; bases outside gene matches: 7. CDR3 length equals 15 residues. The CDR3 region has the DNA TGTGCCAGCAGCGAGGGGACAGGGGCCCGTACTGAAGCTTTCTTT. As protein: CASSEGTGARTEAFF. Full variable domain (remainder filled in from reference TRBV9 and TRBJ1-1): DSGVTQTPKHLITATGQRVTLRCSPRSGDLSVYWYQQSLDQGLQFLIQYYNGEERAKGNILERFSAQQFPDLHSELNLSSLELGDSALYFCASSEGTGARTEAFFGQGTRLTVV.